The clone carrying this T cell receptor (beta chain) has a handful of counts. The antigen remains unidentified. This specimen belongs to a study of T-cell memory formation after mild COVID-19. Study information: Among the donors, TCR clusters were largely specific to each donor.

Study findings and constraints: CD4+ contracting clones were mainly CM and EM; CD8+ ones, EMRA.

TCRdb recomputed calls from the 5' RACE reads with MiXCR, one row per CDR3 protein. Among approximately 300,000 distinct CDR3 sequences listed, more than 15% were seen once. This clonotype was obtained from a man younger than 35 who had mild COVID-19 (a few samples of this study predate the infection). Cell type and time point are not known. Sequences were obtained from PBMCs or a T cell subset sorted from them (not recorded which).

The DNA of the CDR3 is TGTGCTAGTGGTTCAGATGGGAATCGAGAGACCCAGTACTTC. Translated, it gives CASGSDGNRETQYF. This chain links TRBV12-5 with TRBJ2-5, with D hard to call. The germline V gene encodes CDR1 LGHNT and CDR2 FRNRAP. V shed 4 bases and J shed 4 bases, with 13 bases lying between them. This CDR3 is built from 14 residues.